This TCR beta chain was sequenced for a study of vaccination and CD4 T cells after COVID-19. Treatment here: 10-day PBMC culture with coronavirus spike peptide pools or control peptides (ViraFEST assay). ViraFEST sequenced TCRs after peptide-pool expansion of antigen-specific T cells. Peptide pools at approximately 10 ug/ml, together with around 10 IU/ml IL-2, were added to cultures of roughly 2.1 million PBMCs per well. With the Oncomine TCR Beta short-read assay, DNA from cultured CD4+ T cells was sequenced. TCRdb re-called the PCR reads through MiXCR, storing one row per CDR3 protein. The repertoire has roughly 15,000 distinct CDR3 sequences, 72% of them found once; the top ten carry around a sixth. Germline assignment: CDR1 KGHDR and CDR2 SFDVKD. Unmatched junction bases numbered 4, after V lost 4 bases and J lost 3 bases. The CDR3 is made up of 14 amino acids. With regard to this clonotype: The antigen is unknown.

The sequencing input was CD4+ T cells from blood, cultured in vitro. V is TRBV24-1 and J is TRBJ2-5; 7 bases match TRBD1. This receptor was taken from a human donor who had recovered from COVID-19. The CDR3 loop is CATSEAGTEETQYF. CDR3 DNA sequence: TGTGCCACCAGTGAAGCCGGGACAGAAGAGACCCAGTACTTC.